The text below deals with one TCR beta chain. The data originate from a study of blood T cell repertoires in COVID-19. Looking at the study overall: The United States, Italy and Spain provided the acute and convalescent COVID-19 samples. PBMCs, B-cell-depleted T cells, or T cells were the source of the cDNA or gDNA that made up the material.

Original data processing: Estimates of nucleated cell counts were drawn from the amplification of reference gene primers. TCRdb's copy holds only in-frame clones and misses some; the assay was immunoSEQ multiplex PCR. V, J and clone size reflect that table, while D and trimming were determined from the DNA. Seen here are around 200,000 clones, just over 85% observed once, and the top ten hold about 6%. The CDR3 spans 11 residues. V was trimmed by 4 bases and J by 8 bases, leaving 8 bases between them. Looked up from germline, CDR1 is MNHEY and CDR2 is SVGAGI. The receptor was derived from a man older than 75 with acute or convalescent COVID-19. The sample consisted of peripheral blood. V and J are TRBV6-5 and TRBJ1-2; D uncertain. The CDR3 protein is CASSSLGGYTF. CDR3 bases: TGTGCCAGCAGTTCCTTGGGCGGCTACACCTTC.